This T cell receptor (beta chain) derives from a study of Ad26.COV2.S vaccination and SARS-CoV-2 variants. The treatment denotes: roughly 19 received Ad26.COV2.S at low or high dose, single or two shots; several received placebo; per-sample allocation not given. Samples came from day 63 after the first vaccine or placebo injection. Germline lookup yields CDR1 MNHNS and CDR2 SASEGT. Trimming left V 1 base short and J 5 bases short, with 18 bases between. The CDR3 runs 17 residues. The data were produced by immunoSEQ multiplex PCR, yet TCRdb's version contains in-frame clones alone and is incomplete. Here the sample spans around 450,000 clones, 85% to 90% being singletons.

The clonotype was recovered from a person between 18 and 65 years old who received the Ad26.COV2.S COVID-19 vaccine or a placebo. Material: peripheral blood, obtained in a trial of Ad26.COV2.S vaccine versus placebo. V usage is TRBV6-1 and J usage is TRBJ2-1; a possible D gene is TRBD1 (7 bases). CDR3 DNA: TGTGCCAGCAGTGAAGACGGTTTGGCAGGGGGGAACAATGAGCAGTTCTTC. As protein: CASSEDGLAGGNNEQFF.